Below, 27 T cell receptor beta chains from the same sample are listed, as sequenced in a study of control samples from healthy donors and cancer patients. The assay was immunoSEQ multiplex PCR, and TCRdb's table has in-frame clones only and misses some. The sample shows 15,000 or so clones, approximately 87% of them seen only once. The specimen was PBMCs. The source is a woman aged 65 to 85 with colorectal cancer.

The V gene is TRBV9, the J gene TRBJ2-7; tentatively, D is TRBD1 (6 bases). The V end lost 3 bases, the J end lost 7 bases, and 20 bases lay between the germline ends. The CDR3 contains 15 residues. Germline V gene sequence: CDR1 SGDLS, CDR2 YYNGEE. This CDR3 is CASSATGTPVLEQYF. CDR3 in DNA: TGTGCCAGCAGCGCGACCGGGACACCCGTTTTAGAGCAGTACTTC.

CDR3: CASSQSGPEQYF. CDR3 DNA sequence: TGTGCCAGCAGCCAAAGTGGGCCAGAGCAGTACTTC. V and J are TRBV14 and TRBJ2-7; D is unresolved. The V and J ends lost 2 bases and 7 bases respectively, with 9 bases between them. This CDR3 has 12 amino acids. The germline gives CDR1 SGHDN, CDR2 FVKESK.

The V call is TRBV11-3, the J call TRBJ2-1; 10 positions match TRBD1. Germline values: CDR1 SGHNT, CDR2 YENEEA. This CDR3 spans 16 amino acids. V lost 5 bases, J lost 8 bases, and 12 bases stayed unmatched. CDR3 in amino acids: CASSRPGDRGGDEQFF. DNA for the CDR3: TGTGCCAGCAGCCGCCCAGGGGACAGGGGCGGGGATGAGCAGTTCTTC.

This sequence joins TRBV11-3 and TRBJ2-2; no clear D gene. CDR1 is SGHNT and CDR2 is YENEEA in the germline V gene. This CDR3 contains 12 residues. V was pared by 8 bases and J by 0 bases, with 4 bases between. The CDR3 bases are TGTGCCAGCTCACCGAACACCGGGGAGCTGTTTTTT. It translates to CASSPNTGELFF. The entire variable domain, with the rest obtained from reference TRBV11-3 and TRBJ2-2, is as follows: EAGVVQSPRYKIIEKKQPVAFWCNPISGHNTLYWYLQNLGQGPELLIRYENEEAVDDSQLPKDRFSAERLKGVDSTLKIQPAELGDSAVYLCASSPNTGELFFGEGSRLTVL.

By sample share, this clone is large. This chain links TRBV2 with TRBJ2-5; maybe TRBD1 (5 bases). Germline V CDR1 and CDR2: SNHLY, FYNNEI. There are 15 residues in the CDR3. Trimming removed 10 bases at V and 1 base at J, with 19 bases between. CDR3: CANQQSDSFQETQYF. CDR3 DNA: TGTGCCAACCAGCAGTCCGACAGTTTCCAAGAGACCCAGTACTTC. Full variable domain (remainder filled in from reference TRBV2 and TRBJ2-5): EPEVTQTPSHQVTQMGQEVILRCVPISNHLYFYWYRQILGQKVEFLVSFYNNEISEKSEIFDDQFSVERPDGSNFTLKIRSTKLEDSAMYFCANQQSDSFQETQYFGPGTRLLVL.

This chain joins TRBV5-1 and TRBJ1-5, with a possible D match to TRBD1 (5 bases). V was pared by 0 bases and J by 7 bases, with 14 bases between. CDR1 SGHRS and CDR2 YFSETQ come from the germline V gene. The CDR3 is 15 residues long. CDR3 nucleotides: TGCGCCAGCAGCTTGGAGGGGCGCGGGGACCAGCCCCAGCATTTT. Translated: CASSLEGRGDQPQHF.

This clone turned up a few times. For the CDR3, the DNA is TGTGCCAGCAGTAAAGGGACTTACCTCACAGATACGCAGTATTTT. Its translation is CASSKGTYLTDTQYF. The chain has TRBV6-2 or TRBV6-3 and TRBJ2-3; weak D call: TRBD2 (6 bases). Germline V gene sequence: CDR1 MNHEY, CDR2 SVGEGT. This CDR3 is built from 15 residues. V was shortened by 5 bases and J by 2 bases, with 14 bases between the two germline ends.

The rearrangement links TRBV2 to TRBJ1-2, with D maybe TRBD1 (5 bases). The CDR3 length is 12 residues. The V gene lost 6 bases and the J gene lost 8 bases, with 13 bases spanning the gap. Germline lookup yields CDR1 SNHLY and CDR2 FYNNEI. The CDR3 reads CASSPMGDGYTF. DNA of the CDR3: TGTGCCAGCAGCCCAATGGGGGACGGCTACACCTTC.

This clone was observed a single time. Distinct nucleotide sequences in the sample also encode this CDR3. The V call is TRBV6-6, the J call TRBJ1-2; D remains ambiguous. Trimming removed 2 bases from V and 0 bases from J, with 7 bases in between. This CDR3 region has 14 residues. Per germline, CDR1 MNHNY and CDR2 SVGAGI (reference sequence). The CDR3 coding sequence is TGTGCCAGCAGTTACGGCAGGACTAACTATGGCTACACCTTC. Translating it yields CASSYGRTNYGYTF.

This chain uses TRBV7-8 with TRBJ2-5; a weak D match, TRBD2 (5 bases). From germline, CDR1 is SGHVS and CDR2 FQNEAQ. Deletions cut 3 bases from V and 4 bases from J, with 12 bases between. The CDR3 runs 14 residues. The CDR3 here is CASSLRAAGETQYF. DNA of the CDR3: TGTGCCAGCAGCTTGAGGGCAGCAGGAGAGACCCAGTACTTC. Filled out from reference TRBV7-8 and TRBJ2-5, the complete variable domain reads GAGVSQSPRYKVAKRGQDVALRCDPISGHVSLFWYQQALGQGPEFLTYFQNEAQLDKSGLPSDRFFAERPEGSVSTLKIQRTQQEDSAVYLCASSLRAAGETQYFGPGTRLLVL.

This rearrangement joins TRBV5-4 to TRBJ2-5, with D possibly TRBD1 on 6 matching bases. The ends were cut back, 4 bases at V and 5 bases at J, with 15 bases in the middle. This CDR3 spans 14 amino acids. The germline gives CDR1 SGHNT, CDR2 YYREEE (reference sequence). This CDR3 is CASSTAAQGETQYF. The DNA for the CDR3 is TGTGCCAGCAGCACGGCCGCCCAGGGGGAGACCCAGTACTTC. Full variable domain (rest looked up from reference TRBV5-4 and TRBJ2-5): ETGVTQSPTHLIKTRGQQVTLRCSSQSGHNTVSWYQQALGQGPQFIFQYYREEENGRGNFPPRFSGLQFPNYSSELNVNALELDDSALYLCASSTAAQGETQYFGPGTRLLVL.

The chain recombines TRBV19 with TRBJ2-3; 8 bases line up with TRBD1. The CDR3 contains 17 residues. V was pared by 2 bases and J by 0 bases, with 7 bases of the junction left unmatched. The germline V gene encodes CDR1 LNHDA and CDR2 SQIVND (reference sequence). CDR3 in amino acids: CASSIQGAGGSTDTQYF. The CDR3 DNA follows: TGTGCCAGTAGTATACAGGGGGCAGGTGGGAGCACAGATACGCAGTATTTT.

The chain employs TRBV14 and TRBJ2-1; the match to TRBD2 covers 7 bases. V shed 3 bases, J shed 3 bases, and the junction held 8 bases outside the gene matches. From germline, CDR1 is SGHDN and CDR2 FVKESK. CDR3 length equals 16 residues. For the CDR3, the DNA is TGTGCCAGCAGCCAGGGGGGGGGACGTATCTACAATGAGCAGTTCTTC. Translation: CASSQGGGRIYNEQFF.

The chain links TRBV9 to TRBJ1-1, with D possibly TRBD1 on 6 matching bases. V was clipped by 5 bases and J by 2 bases, with 25 bases between them. Germline loops: CDR1 SGDLS, CDR2 YYNGEE. This CDR3 is 18 amino acids long. CDR3 in amino acids: CASSPYWGPEGFNTEAFF. DNA for the CDR3: TGTGCCAGCAGTCCCTATTGGGGGCCCGAAGGTTTCAACACTGAAGCTTTCTTT.

The chain is built from TRBV5-1 and TRBJ1-6; 8 bases are a match to TRBD1. Germline V gene data show CDR1 as SGHRS and CDR2 as YFSETQ. The length of the CDR3 is 14 residues. V shed 4 bases and J 10 bases; nucleotides not matched to a gene: 7. The CDR3 protein is CASSPTGGRSPLHF. Here the CDR3 DNA reads TGCGCCAGCAGCCCTACAGGGGGTCGATCACCCCTCCACTTT.

The V and J genes are TRBV19 and TRBJ1-2; TRBD1 matches at 8 bases. Losses at the gene ends were 4 bases for V and 4 bases for J; bases not matched to a gene: 5. Germline values: CDR1 LNHDA, CDR2 SQIVND (reference sequence). The CDR3 covers 14 residues. The CDR3 DNA reads as TGTGCCAGTAGTACCCTGGACAGGGCCTATGGCTACACCTTC. Protein sequence: CASSTLDRAYGYTF.

V is TRBV4-2 and J is TRBJ2-7; D is unresolved. Per germline, CDR1 LGHNA and CDR2 YNFKEQ. Trimming removed 0 bases at V and 6 bases at J, with 6 bases between. The CDR3 length is 12 residues. The CDR3 sequence: CASSQEKTEQYF. CDR3 nucleotides: TGTGCCAGCAGCCAAGAAAAAACCGAGCAGTACTTC.

This chain uses TRBV10-3 with TRBJ2-2; TRBD2 matches 8 bases. Germline-derived CDR1 and CDR2 are ENHRY and SYGVKD. The CDR3 runs 15 residues. V shed 6 bases and J 10 bases; nucleotides not matched to a gene: 13. The chain's CDR3 is CAISDGTRAKPELFF. CDR3 DNA sequence: TGTGCCATCAGCGATGGGACTAGAGCTAAGCCGGAGCTGTTTTTT.

This clone was observed a few times. This chain connects TRBV6-2 or TRBV6-3 to TRBJ2-1, with D hard to call. Germline lookup yields CDR1 MNHEY and CDR2 SVGEGT. Between the trimmed V and J ends, which lost 6 bases and 9 bases, there was a span of 12 bases. The CDR3 is made up of 12 amino acids. Here the CDR3 reads CASSSVPGEQFF. Here the CDR3 DNA reads TGTGCCAGCAGCTCCGTCCCGGGTGAGCAGTTCTTC.

The rearrangement joins TRBV6-4 to TRBJ2-7; D is perhaps TRBD1 or TRBD2 (6 bases each). V was pared by 0 bases and J by 4 bases, with 13 bases between. This CDR3 is 15 amino acids long. Looked up from germline, CDR1 is MRHNA and CDR2 is SNTAGT. CDR3 sequence reads: CASSDSRGAGYEQYF. CDR3 sequence (DNA): TGTGCCAGCAGTGACTCGAGGGGGGCCGGATACGAGCAGTACTTC.

The chain is built from TRBV7-9 and TRBJ2-1; the D gene is possibly TRBD1 (6 bases). There are 12 residues in the CDR3. V gave up 5 bases and J gave up 8 bases, with 10 bases separating them. Germline lookup yields CDR1 SEHNR and CDR2 FQNEAQ (reference sequence). CDR3 sequence reads: CASSPTGYEQFF. The CDR3 region has the DNA TGTGCCAGCAGCCCAACAGGGTATGAGCAGTTCTTC.

The chain's CDR3 is CASSDQRNTGELFF. In DNA form, the CDR3 reads TGTGCCAGCAGTGATCAGCGGAACACCGGGGAGCTGTTTTTT. The genes are TRBV2 and TRBJ2-2, with D unresolved. Trimming cost V 3 bases and J 1 base, with 6 bases left between them. Germline values: CDR1 SNHLY, CDR2 FYNNEI. The CDR3 spans 14 residues.

The chain is built from TRBV12-3 or TRBV12-4 and TRBJ2-3, with D hard to call. This CDR3 is built from 13 residues. Between the trimmed V and J ends, which lost 7 bases and 5 bases, there was a span of 13 bases. The CDR3 reads CASTQDGRDTQYF. The CDR3 coding sequence is TGTGCCAGCACCCAGGATGGGCGAGATACGCAGTATTTT.

The chain carries TRBV18 and TRBJ2-1; TRBD2 aligns across 10 bases. This CDR3 has 15 residues. V was clipped by 1 base and J by 6 bases; unmatched bases: 3. The V gene's germline CDR1 is KGHSH and CDR2 LQKENI. DNA of the CDR3: TGTGCCAGCTCACCACGGACTAGCGGATTCAATGAGCAGTTCTTC. It is translated as CASSPRTSGFNEQFF. Combining the CDR3 with reference TRBV18 and TRBJ2-1 gives the whole variable domain NAGVMQNPRHLVRRRGQEARLRCSPMKGHSHVYWYRQLPEEGLKFMVYLQKENIIDESGMPKERFSAEFPKEGPSILRIQQVVRGDSAAYFCASSPRTSGFNEQFFGPGTRLTVL.

The V and J genes are TRBV20-1 and TRBJ2-7; 8 bases match TRBD1. The CDR3 length is 15 residues. Germline CDR1 reads DFQATT; CDR2 reads SNEGSKA (reference sequence). The V gene end was trimmed by 3 bases and the J gene end by 3 bases; junction bases not matched to a gene: 10. In DNA form, the CDR3 reads TGCAGTGCTAGTGAGGGGACAGGAGGCGTCTACGAGCAGTACTTC. Its translation is CSASEGTGGVYEQYF.

The chain couples TRBV11-3 to TRBJ2-2; D is uncertain. The CDR3 totals 14 residues. Deletions cut 4 bases from V and 2 bases from J, with 8 bases between. CDR1 is SGHNT and CDR2 is YENEEA in the germline V gene. This chain's CDR3 is CASSSRYNTGELFF. The CDR3 region has the DNA TGTGCCAGCAGCTCCCGCTATAACACCGGGGAGCTGTTTTTT.

The CDR3 reads CASSKEQGVYTGELFF. The CDR3 DNA follows: TGTGCCAGCAGCAAAGAACAGGGGGTCTACACCGGGGAGCTGTTTTTT. The V gene is TRBV21-1, the J gene TRBJ2-2; the table names TRBD1, a call not compared with the DNA. TRBV21-1 is a listed pseudogene. CDR3 length equals 16 residues.